Listed here are 3 T cell receptor beta chains from one sample, sequenced in a study of T cells in Graves' hyperthyroidism and ophthalmopathy. RNA transcripts provided the source from which TCR beta CDR3 regions were amplified. The HTBI primer set served for first-round RT-PCR of the TCR CDR3. A single record per CDR3 protein comes from TCRdb applying MiXCR to the multiplex PCR reads. The data contain under 650,000 distinct CDR3 sequences, 16% of them seen just once; the ten biggest clones take up around 3.9%. Sequenced input: blood. The origin of the receptors is a woman aged 25 to 39 with Graves' hyperthyroidism.

This clonotype was observed many times. The chain combines TRBV13 with TRBJ1-1, with D perhaps TRBD1 (6 bases). Germline loops: CDR1 PRHDT, CDR2 FYEKMQ (reference sequence). The CDR3 has 13 residues. Trimming removed 5 bases from V and 5 bases from J, with 12 bases in between. The CDR3 here is CASSQQGETEAFF. The CDR3 bases are TGTGCCAGCAGCCAACAGGGTGAAACTGAAGCTTTCTTT.

About this clonotype: It may be a read error: a sequence one base away is much more abundant. The chain has TRBV12-3 or TRBV12-4 and TRBJ2-2, with 14 bases fitting TRBD2. The CDR3 totals 19 residues. The junction had 17 bases not matched to a gene; V was cut back by 7 bases and J by 7 bases. The CDR3 nucleotides read TGTGCCAGCAATTCAGGGACACCGGGACTAGCGGGAGCGAACGGGGAGCTGTTTTTT. It encodes CASNSGTPGLAGANGELFF.

In its sample, this clonotype was seen a few times. The chain employs TRBV20-1 and TRBJ2-1, with 8 nucleotides matching TRBD2. The CDR3 has 13 amino acids. CDR1 DFQATT and CDR2 SNEGSKA come from the germline V gene (reference sequence). J gave up 11 bases and V 6 bases, and 12 bases lay outside the gene matches. The CDR3 protein is CSALGLEGNKQFF. The CDR3 coding sequence is TGCAGTGCACTGGGACTAGAAGGGAATAAGCAGTTCTTC.